The clone carrying this T cell receptor (beta chain) has only one observation. The target antigen is unknown. These data originate in a study of cytomegalovirus exposure and HLA in healthy donors. General observations from the study: Most TCRs appeared rarely, but some public TCRs recurred in many donors. First-cohort TCR clusters were later found to tend to co-occur in the approximately 120 validation repertoires. TCR beta chains numbering more than 150 were designated cytomegalovirus-associated.

It was the roughly 130-subject validation cohort, separate from the roughly 700-subject first cohort, to which the donors belonged. Per germline, CDR1 MNHEY and CDR2 SMNVEV (reference sequence). Between the trimmed V and J ends, which lost 4 bases and 5 bases, there was a span of 17 bases. CDR3 size: 15 residues. The repertoire was sequenced with immunoSEQ multiplex PCR; TCRdb's copy has only in-frame clones and lacks some. The sample holds over 120,000 clones; about 91% are singletons and the top ten take 4.5% to 5.5%. This sequence joins TRBV27 and TRBJ1-1; D is perhaps TRBD1 (5 bases). The sequence came from a man aged 18 to 30 in good health and CMV-seropositive. Sequencing used PBMCs. Here the CDR3 DNA reads TGTGCCAGCAGTTCCCTAGGGGCAGGTCAGACTGAAGCTTTCTTT. Translation: CASSSLGAGQTEAFF.